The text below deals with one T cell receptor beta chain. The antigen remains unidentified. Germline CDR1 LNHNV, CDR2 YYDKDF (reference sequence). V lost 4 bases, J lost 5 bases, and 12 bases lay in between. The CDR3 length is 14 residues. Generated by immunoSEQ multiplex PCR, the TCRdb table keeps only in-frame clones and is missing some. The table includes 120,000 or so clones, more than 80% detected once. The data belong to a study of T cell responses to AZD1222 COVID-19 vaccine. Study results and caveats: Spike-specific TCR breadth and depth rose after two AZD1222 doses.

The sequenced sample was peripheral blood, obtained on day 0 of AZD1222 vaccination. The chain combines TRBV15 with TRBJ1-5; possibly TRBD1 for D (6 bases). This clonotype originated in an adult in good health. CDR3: CATSKQGGDQPQHF. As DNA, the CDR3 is TGTGCCACCAGCAAACAGGGTGGGGATCAGCCCCAGCATTTT.